The clone carrying this T cell receptor (beta chain) came up many times. Its antigen is currently unknown. Stated time point: longitudinal time-point 1 (baseline). The data derive from a study of neurological immune-mediated disorders. Study conclusions and caveats: Among expanded clones, no CDR3 amino acid sequences were shared across subjects, a pattern suggesting private repertoires in all groups.

TCRdb processed the 5' RACE reads anew with MiXCR; each CDR3 protein has one entry. The table has about 49,000 distinct CDR3 sequences, 10% seen once. V lost 2 bases and J 4 bases, leaving 15 bases between the germline ends. The CDR3 loop spans 16 amino acids. From germline, CDR1 is LGHDT and CDR2 YNNKEL (reference sequence). This sequence was found in a woman between 40 and 50 years old in good health. Specimen: PBMCs. This sequence joins TRBV3-1 and TRBJ2-1; D is ambiguous. DNA for the CDR3: TGTGCCAGCAGCCAATCGCTTACTGCGGAGTACAATGAGCAGTTCTTC. It translates to CASSQSLTAEYNEQFF.